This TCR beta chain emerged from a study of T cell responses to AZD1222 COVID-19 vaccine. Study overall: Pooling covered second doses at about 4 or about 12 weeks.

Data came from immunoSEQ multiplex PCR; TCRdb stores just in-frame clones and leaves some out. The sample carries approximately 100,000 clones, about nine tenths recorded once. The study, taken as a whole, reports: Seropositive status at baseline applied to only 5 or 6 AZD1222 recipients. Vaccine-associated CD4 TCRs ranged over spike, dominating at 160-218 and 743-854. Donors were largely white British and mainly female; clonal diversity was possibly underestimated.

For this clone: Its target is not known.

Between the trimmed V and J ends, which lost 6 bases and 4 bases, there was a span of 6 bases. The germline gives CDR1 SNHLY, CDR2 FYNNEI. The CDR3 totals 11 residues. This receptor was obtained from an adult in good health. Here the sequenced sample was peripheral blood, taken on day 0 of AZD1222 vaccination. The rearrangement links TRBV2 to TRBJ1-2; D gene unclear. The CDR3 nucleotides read TGTGCCAGCAGCAGATTCTATGGCTACACCTTC. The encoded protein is CASSRFYGYTF.